This T cell receptor (beta chain) was sequenced in a study of T cell changes during pregnancy in multiple sclerosis. Method: immunoSEQ multiplex PCR; TCRdb's copy keeps in-frame clones and lacks some. The sample lists about 85,000 clones; roughly 90% were seen once. This CDR3 is 17 amino acids long. Germline CDR1 and CDR2: LNHDA and SQIVND (reference sequence). Trimming removed 3 bases from V and 0 bases from J, with 15 bases in between. The chain employs TRBV19 and TRBJ1-5; D gene ambiguous. The origin of this receptor is a female donor with multiple sclerosis, enrolled in a pregnancy study. The sequenced sample was peripheral blood, obtained in the first trimester of pregnancy. As DNA, the CDR3 is TGTGCCAGTAGTATTGATCCTTCTCACTATAGCAATCAGCCCCAGCATTTT. It encodes CASSIDPSHYSNQPQHF.